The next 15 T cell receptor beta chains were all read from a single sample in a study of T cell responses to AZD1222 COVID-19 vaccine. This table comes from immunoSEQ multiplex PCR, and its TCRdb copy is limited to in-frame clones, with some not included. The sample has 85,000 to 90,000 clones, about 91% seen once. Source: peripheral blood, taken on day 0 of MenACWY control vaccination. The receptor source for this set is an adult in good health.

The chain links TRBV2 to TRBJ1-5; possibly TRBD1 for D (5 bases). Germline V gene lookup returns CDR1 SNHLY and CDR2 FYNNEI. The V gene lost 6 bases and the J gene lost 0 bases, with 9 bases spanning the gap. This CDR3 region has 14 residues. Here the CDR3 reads CASRRDSSNQPQHF. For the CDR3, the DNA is TGTGCCAGCAGGAGGGACTCTAGCAATCAGCCCCAGCATTTT.

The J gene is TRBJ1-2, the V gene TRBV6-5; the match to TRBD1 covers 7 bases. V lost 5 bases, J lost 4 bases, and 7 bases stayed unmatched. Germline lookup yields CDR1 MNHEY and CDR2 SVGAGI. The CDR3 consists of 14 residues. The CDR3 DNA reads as TGTGCCAGCAGTCCTCCCGGGACAGTCTATGGCTACACCTTC. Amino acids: CASSPPGTVYGYTF.

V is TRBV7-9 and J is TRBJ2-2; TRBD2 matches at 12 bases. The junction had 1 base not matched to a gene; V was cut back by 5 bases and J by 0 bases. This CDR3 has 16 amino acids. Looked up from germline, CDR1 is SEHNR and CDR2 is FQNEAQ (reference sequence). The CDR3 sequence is CASSRLAGANTGELFF. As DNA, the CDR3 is TGTGCCAGCAGCAGACTAGCGGGGGCGAACACCGGGGAGCTGTTTTTT.

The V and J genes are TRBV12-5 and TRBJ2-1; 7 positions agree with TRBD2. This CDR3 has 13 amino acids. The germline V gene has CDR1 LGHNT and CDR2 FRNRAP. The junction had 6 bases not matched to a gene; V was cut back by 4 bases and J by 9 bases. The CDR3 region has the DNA TGTGCTAGTGGTTGGGGGGGGGACGGTGAGCAGTTCTTC. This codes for CASGWGGDGEQFF.

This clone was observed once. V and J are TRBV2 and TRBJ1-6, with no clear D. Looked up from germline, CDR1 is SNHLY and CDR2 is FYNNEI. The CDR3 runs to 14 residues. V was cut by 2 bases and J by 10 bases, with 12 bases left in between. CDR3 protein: CASSEKVGRSPLHF. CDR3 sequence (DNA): TGTGCCAGCAGTGAAAAGGTCGGGCGGTCACCCCTCCACTTT.

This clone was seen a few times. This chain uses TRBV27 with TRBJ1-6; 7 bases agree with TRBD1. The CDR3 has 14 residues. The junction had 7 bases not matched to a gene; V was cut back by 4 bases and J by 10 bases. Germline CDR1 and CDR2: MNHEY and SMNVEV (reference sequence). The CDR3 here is CASSSTGRESPLHF. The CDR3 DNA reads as TGTGCCAGCAGTTCGACAGGGCGAGAGTCACCCCTCCACTTT.

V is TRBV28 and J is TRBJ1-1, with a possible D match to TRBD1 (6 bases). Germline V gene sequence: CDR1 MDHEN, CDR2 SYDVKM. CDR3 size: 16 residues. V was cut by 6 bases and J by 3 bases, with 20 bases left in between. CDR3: CASSRTGEAGDTEAFF. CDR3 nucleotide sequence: TGTGCCAGCAGCCGCACCGGGGAGGCAGGGGACACTGAAGCTTTCTTT.

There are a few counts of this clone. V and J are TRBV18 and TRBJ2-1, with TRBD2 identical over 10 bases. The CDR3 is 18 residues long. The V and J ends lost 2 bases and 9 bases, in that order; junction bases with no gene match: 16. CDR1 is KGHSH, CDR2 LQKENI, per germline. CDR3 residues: CASSPVLAGVLGSGEQFF. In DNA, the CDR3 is TGTGCCAGCTCACCAGTCCTAGCGGGGGTCCTAGGGTCTGGTGAGCAGTTCTTC.

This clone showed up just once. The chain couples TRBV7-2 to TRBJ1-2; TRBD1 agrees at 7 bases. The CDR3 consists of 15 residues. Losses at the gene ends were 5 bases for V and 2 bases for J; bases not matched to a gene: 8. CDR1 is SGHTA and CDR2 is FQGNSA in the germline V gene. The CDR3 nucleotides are TGTGCCAGCAGCCCCAAACCAGGGGGAAACTATGGCTACACCTTC. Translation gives CASSPKPGGNYGYTF.

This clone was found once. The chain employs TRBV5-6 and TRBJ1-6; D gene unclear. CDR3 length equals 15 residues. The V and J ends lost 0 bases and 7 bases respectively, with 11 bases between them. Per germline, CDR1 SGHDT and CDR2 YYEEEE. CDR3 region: CASSLVETGNSPLHF. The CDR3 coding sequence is TGTGCCAGCAGCTTGGTGGAGACGGGGAATTCACCCCTCCACTTT.

This CDR3 reads CASSFMAESPLHF. In nucleotides, the CDR3 is TGTGCCAGCAGCTTCATGGCGGAATCACCCCTCCACTTT. The rearrangement joins TRBV7-9 to TRBJ1-6; no clear D. Trimming took 3 bases from V and 10 from J, leaving 10 bases between them. The CDR3 is made up of 13 amino acids. The germline CDR1 and CDR2 sequences are SEHNR and FQNEAQ (reference sequence).

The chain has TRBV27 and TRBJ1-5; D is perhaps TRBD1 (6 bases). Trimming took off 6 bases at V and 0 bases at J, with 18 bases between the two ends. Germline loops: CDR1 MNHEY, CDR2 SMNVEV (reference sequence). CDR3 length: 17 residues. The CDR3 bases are TGTGCCAGCAGGTCGACTGGGACATCTCATAGCAATCAGCCCCAGCATTTT. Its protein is CASRSTGTSHSNQPQHF.

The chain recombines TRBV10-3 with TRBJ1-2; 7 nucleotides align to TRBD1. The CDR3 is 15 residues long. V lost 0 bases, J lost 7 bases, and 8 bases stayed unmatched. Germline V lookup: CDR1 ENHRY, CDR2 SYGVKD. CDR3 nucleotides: TGTGCCATCAGTGAGTCCTTTACAGGGGAGTCTGGCTACACCTTC. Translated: CAISESFTGESGYTF.

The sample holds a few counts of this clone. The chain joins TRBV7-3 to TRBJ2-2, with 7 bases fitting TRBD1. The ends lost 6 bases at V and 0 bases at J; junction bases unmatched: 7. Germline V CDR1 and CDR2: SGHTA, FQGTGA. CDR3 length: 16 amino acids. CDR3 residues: CASRKPGQPNTGELFF. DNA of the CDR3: TGTGCCAGCAGGAAACCGGGACAGCCGAACACCGGGGAGCTGTTTTTT.

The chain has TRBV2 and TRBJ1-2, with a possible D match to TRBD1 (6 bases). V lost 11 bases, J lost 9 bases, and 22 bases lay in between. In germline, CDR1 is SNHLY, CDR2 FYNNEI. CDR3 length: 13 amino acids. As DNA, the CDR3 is TGTGCCGGGGGGCGGGACCTAGAGTTGAGCTACACCTTC. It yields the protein CAGGRDLELSYTF.